The rows below give T cell receptor beta chains drawn from one sample of a study of blood T cell repertoires in COVID-19. Generated by immunoSEQ multiplex PCR, the TCRdb table keeps only in-frame clones and is missing some. Among 400,000 to 450,000 clones listed, 86% were seen once. Sequences were obtained from peripheral blood. These TCRs come from a woman between 25 and 40 years old with active or convalescent COVID-19. Both conserved end residues are part of each CDR3. A D gene is named only where the DNA matches it firmly. Only some rows state a clone size, as once, few, many or a class for expanded clones.

v_gene,abundance,j_gene,d_gene,CDR3nt,CDR3aa
TRBV13,few,TRBJ1-2,-,TGTGCCAGCAGCCCCGACAGATTTACGATCGGTGGCTACACCTTC,CASSPDRFTIGGYTF
TRBV4-1,few,TRBJ2-7,TRBD2,TGCGCCAGCAGTACAGGGACTAGCGGGAGTATCGAGCAGTACTTC,CASSTGTSGSIEQYF
TRBV6-5,-,TRBJ1-2,TRBD1,TGTGCCAGCAGTCTATTACAGGGGGACTATGGCTACACCTTC,CASSLLQGDYGYTF
TRBV4-1,-,TRBJ1-1,-,TGCGCCAGCAGCCAAGAGGCAGTAATGAACACTGAAGCTTTCTTT,CASSQEAVMNTEAFF
TRBV5-1,-,TRBJ2-7,TRBD1,TGCGCCAGCAGCGCGTTAACGGGACAGGAATCCTACGAGCAGTACTTC,CASSALTGQESYEQYF
TRBV10-3,few,TRBJ1-4,TRBD1,TGTGCCATCAAGGGACAGGGATACGATGAAAAACTGTTTTTT,CAIKGQGYDEKLFF
TRBV9,-,TRBJ1-6,-,TGTGCCAGCAGCGTGAGTACCGCCGAAAATTCACCCCTCCACTTT,CASSVSTAENSPLHF
TRBV9,-,TRBJ1-6,-,TGTGCCAGCAGCGGGCAGGGCAACCCAAATTCACCCCTCCACTTT,CASSGQGNPNSPLHF
TRBV7-2,-,TRBJ2-1,TRBD2,TGTGCCAGCAGCTTTAGCGGGAATGAGCAGTTCTTC,CASSFSGNEQFF
TRBV7-6,-,TRBJ2-7,TRBD2,TGTGCCAGCAGCCCGGACCCCGGGACTAGCACCTACGAGCAGTACTTC,CASSPDPGTSTYEQYF
TRBV3-1/TRBV3-2,-,TRBJ2-5,TRBD1,TGTGCCAGCAGCGGCGGGACAGGGTCGAGGGAGACCCAGTACTTC,CASSGGTGSRETQYF
TRBV5-6,once,TRBJ1-2,TRBD1,TGTGCCAGCAGAGCCGGACAGGGGGCTTTCGGATATGGCTACACCTTC,CASRAGQGAFGYGYTF
TRBV19,-,TRBJ2-2,-,TGTGCCAGTAATAGGGGGAACACCGGGGAGCTGTTTTTT,CASNRGNTGELFF
TRBV5-1,-,TRBJ2-5,-,TGCGCCAGCAGACAACAAGAGACCCAGTACTTC,CASRQQETQYF
TRBV7-2,-,TRBJ2-3,-,TGTGCCAGCAGCTTAGTATCAGTAGATACGCAGTATTTT,CASSLVSVDTQYF
TRBV7-2,-,TRBJ1-2,-,TGTGCCAGCAGCTTAGCGCGGGGGGCAGCTAACTATGGCTACACCTTC,CASSLARGAANYGYTF
TRBV5-4,-,TRBJ1-1,-,TGTGCCAGCAGCACCGGACAGGAAGCTTTCTTT,CASSTGQEAFF
TRBV4-2,-,TRBJ1-2,-,TGTGCCAGCAGCCAACCGACAGGCCAGCACTATGGCTACACCTTC,CASSQPTGQHYGYTF
TRBV14,-,TRBJ1-2,-,TGTGCCAGCAGCCAAGTCAGGGTTGTTGGCTACACCTTC,CASSQVRVVGYTF
TRBV21-1,-,TRBJ2-1,-,TGTGCCAGCAGGGTACGCGTGAGTGAGCAGTTCTTC,CASRVRVSEQFF
TRBV5-4,few,TRBJ2-7,TRBD1,TGTGCCAGCAGCTTGGGACAGGGACCTATCGAGCAGTACTTC,CASSLGQGPIEQYF
TRBV15,-,TRBJ1-4,-,TGTGCCACCAGTCCAGACCCTCCGGGGGGGGGCAGGAATGAAAAACTGTTTTTT,CATSPDPPGGGRNEKLFF
TRBV20-1,-,TRBJ2-7,-,TGCAGTGCTAGTAGTGGGGAGTCGCTCTACGAGCAGTACTTC,CSASSGESLYEQYF
TRBV10-3,-,TRBJ2-7,-,TGTGCCATCAGTGAGTCTTGGGGGCTGGAGCGCGAGCAGTACTTC,CAISESWGLEREQYF
TRBV7-2,-,TRBJ2-7,-,TGTGCCAGCAGCTTAGTGGGTCCGTCGGGCTACGAGCAGTACTTC,CASSLVGPSGYEQYF
TRBV7-9,-,TRBJ2-5,-,TGTGCCAGCAGCTTAGGTGGGGCAGCGCTCCAAGAGACCCAGTACTTC,CASSLGGAALQETQYF
TRBV4-1,-,TRBJ1-1,TRBD1,TGCGCCAGCAGCCAAGACCCGACAGGGGTAACTGAAGCTTTCTTT,CASSQDPTGVTEAFF
TRBV19,-,TRBJ2-5,TRBD1,TGTGCCAGTAGTATCGGACAGGGGGCTTATCAGGGGGAGACCCAGTACTTC,CASSIGQGAYQGETQYF
TRBV12-2,-,TRBJ1-1,-,TGTGCAAGTCGCTTAGTTAACCGAGACTCAGGGCACACTGAAGCTTTCTTT,CASRLVNRDSGHTEAFF
TRBV19,-,TRBJ1-4,-,TGTGCCAGTACCCATCGGCCATCGGTGAGGGATGAAAAACTGTTTTTT,CASTHRPSVRDEKLFF
TRBV5-6,-,TRBJ1-2,-,TGTGCCAGCAGCATCGCTAGCTATGGCTACACCTTC,CASSIASYGYTF
TRBV27,-,TRBJ1-2,-,TGTGCCAGCAGCTTCGGACAGCTTAGCTATGGCTACACCTTC,CASSFGQLSYGYTF
TRBV5-1,many,TRBJ2-7,TRBD1,TGCGCCAGCAGCTCCGGGACAGGGGGCGCTTTCGAGCAGTACTTC,CASSSGTGGAFEQYF
TRBV11-2,-,TRBJ2-3,TRBD2,TGTGCCAGCAGCTTATCTAGCGGGGTACTTTCAGATACGCAGTATTTT,CASSLSSGVLSDTQYF